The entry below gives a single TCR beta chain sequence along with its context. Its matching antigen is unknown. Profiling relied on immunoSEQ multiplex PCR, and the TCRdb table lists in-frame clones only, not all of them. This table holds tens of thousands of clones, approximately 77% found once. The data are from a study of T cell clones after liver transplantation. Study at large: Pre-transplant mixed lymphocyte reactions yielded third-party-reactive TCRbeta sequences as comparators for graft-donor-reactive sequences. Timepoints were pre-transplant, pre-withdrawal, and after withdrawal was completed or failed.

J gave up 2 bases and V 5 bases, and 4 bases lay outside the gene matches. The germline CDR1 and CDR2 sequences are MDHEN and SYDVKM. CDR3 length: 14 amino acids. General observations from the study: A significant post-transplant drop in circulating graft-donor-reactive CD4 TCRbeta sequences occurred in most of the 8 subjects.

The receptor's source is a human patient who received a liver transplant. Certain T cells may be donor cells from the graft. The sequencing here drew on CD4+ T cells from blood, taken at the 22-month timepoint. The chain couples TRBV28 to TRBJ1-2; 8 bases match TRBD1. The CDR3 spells CASSLQGGNYGYTF. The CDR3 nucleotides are TGTGCCAGCAGTCTACAGGGGGGAAACTATGGCTACACCTTC.